The entry below describes one T cell receptor beta chain. Its matching antigen is unknown. This specimen comes from a study of memory CD4+ T cells and cytomegalovirus serostatus. Study-wide background: This sample comes from healthy Belgian adults, about nine CMV seropositive, roughly 22 seronegative.

Repertoires were generated with immunoSEQ multiplex PCR, while TCRdb's copy carries only in-frame clones and drops some. The sample lists 50,000 to 75,000 clones, around four fifths occurring once. Single viable CD3+CD4+CD8-CD45RO+ cells were sorted as the memory CD4+ T cells. Whole-study findings and limits: Of 150 to 200 reported CMV TCRbeta sequences, some 67 were found in memory CD4+ repertoires. Median bootstrapped AUC for CMV status was just under 0.97 originally, approximately 0.9 US-trained.

The sample taken for sequencing was memory CD4+ T cells from blood. This clonotype was obtained from an adult in good health and CMV-seronegative.

Here the CDR3 DNA reads TGTGCCAGCAGCATCGGGACTAGCGGGAGGGATGAGCAGTTCTTC. This encodes CASSIGTSGRDEQFF. V gene TRBV7-9 combines with J gene TRBJ2-1, with 16 bases fitting TRBD2. The CDR3 is 15 amino acids. The ends lost 5 bases at V and 8 bases at J; junction bases unmatched: 3. Germline values: CDR1 SEHNR, CDR2 FQNEAQ (reference sequence).